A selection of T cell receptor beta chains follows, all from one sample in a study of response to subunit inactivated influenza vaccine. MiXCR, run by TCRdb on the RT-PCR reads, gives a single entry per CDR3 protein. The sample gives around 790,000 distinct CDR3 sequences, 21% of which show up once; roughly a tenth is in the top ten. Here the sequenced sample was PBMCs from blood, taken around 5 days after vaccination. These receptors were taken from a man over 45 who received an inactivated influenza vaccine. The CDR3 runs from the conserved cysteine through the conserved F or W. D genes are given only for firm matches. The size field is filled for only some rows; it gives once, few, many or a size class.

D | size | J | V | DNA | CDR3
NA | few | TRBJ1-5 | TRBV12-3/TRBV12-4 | TGTGCCAGCACATATAGCAATCAGCCCCAGCATTTT | CASTYSNQPQHF
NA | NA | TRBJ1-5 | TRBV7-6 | TGTGCCAGCACGGCAGGGCCCAATCAGCCCCAGCATTTT | CASTAGPNQPQHF
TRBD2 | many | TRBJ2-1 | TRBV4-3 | TGCGCCAGCAGCCTATATCAAGGGACTAGTGGCAATGAGCAGTTCTTC | CASSLYQGTSGNEQFF
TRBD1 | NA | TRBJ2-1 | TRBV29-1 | TGCAGCGTTTTACGTAGGACAGGGCTCGTTGGCGAGCAGTTCTTC | CSVLRRTGLVGEQFF
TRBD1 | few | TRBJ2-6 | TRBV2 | TGTGCCAGCAGTCAAGACAGGGCTGCGGGGGCCAACGTCCTGACTTTC | CASSQDRAAGANVLTF
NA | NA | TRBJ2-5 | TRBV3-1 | TGTGCCAGCAGCCAAGAGGGCCTAGAGACCCAGTACTTC | CASSQEGLETQYF
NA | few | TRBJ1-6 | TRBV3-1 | TGTGCCAGCAGCCAAGAGCTTGGACGCCGAGGGTCACCCCTCCACTTT | CASSQELGRRGSPLHF
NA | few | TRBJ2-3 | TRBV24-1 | TGTGCCACCAGCACACTTACAGATACGCAGTATTTT | CATSTLTDTQYF
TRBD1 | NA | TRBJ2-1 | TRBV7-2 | TGTGCCAGCAGCCCATGGGACAGGGATGACAATGAGCAGTTCTTC | CASSPWDRDDNEQFF
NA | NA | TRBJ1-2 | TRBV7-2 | TGTGCCAGCAGCTTAGGAAGCTCCTCCTATGGCTACACCTTC | CASSLGSSSYGYTF
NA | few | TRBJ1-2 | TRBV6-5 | TGTGCCAGCAGTTGGCACACATCCTATGGCTACACCTTC | CASSWHTSYGYTF
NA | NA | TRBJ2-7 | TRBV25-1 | TGTGCCAGCAGTGTTTACTACGAGCAGTACTTC | CASSVYYEQYF
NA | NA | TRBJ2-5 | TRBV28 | TGTGCCAGCAGTTTAAAAGAGGCCCCTCCGTACTTC | CASSLKEAPPYF